This T cell receptor beta chain is from a study of T-cell memory formation after mild COVID-19. Each CDR3 protein is one row after TCRdb ran MiXCR on the 5' RACE reads. This sample has under 300,000 distinct CDR3 sequences, with around 17% found just once. This CDR3 has 14 residues. J was trimmed by 5 bases and V by 8 bases; bases with no gene match: 10. CDR1 is SGHTA, CDR2 FQGNSA, per germline. This clonotype was picked up a small number of times. This receptor was taken from a man between 18 and 29 years old who had mild COVID-19 (a few samples of this study predate the infection). Cell type and time point are not known. Sequences were obtained from PBMCs or a T cell subset sorted from them (not recorded which). The chain recombines TRBV7-2 with TRBJ2-5; the match to TRBD2 covers 8 bases. The DNA of the CDR3 is TGTGCCAGCTCCAACGGGGGGGGGCTGGAGACCCAGTACTTC. Translation: CASSNGGGLETQYF.